This TCR beta chain was observed in a study of T cells after yellow fever vaccination. On the study more broadly: Preparation of the low-cell-number fractions used SMART-Seq v4 Ultra Low Input.

Whole-study results and caveats: The bulk population could contribute abundant contaminating clonotypes to FACS-sorted repertoires.

The ends lost 6 bases at V and 8 bases at J; junction bases unmatched: 10. CDR3 length: 15 amino acids. By 5'RACE template switching, TCR cDNA was produced, with a universal primer site and UMIs added in the process. TCRdb ran MiXCR on the 5' RACE reads and lists one entry per CDR3 protein. The table shows under 600,000 distinct CDR3 sequences, with about 13% occurring only once. This clonotype has only a few counts. Its antigen is as yet unknown. The material was PBMCs, obtained on the day of the yellow fever booster vaccination. The V and J genes are TRBV12-3 or TRBV12-4 and TRBJ2-1; 10 bases align to TRBD1. This receptor was obtained from a man aged 30 to 39 who received the YFV17D yellow fever vaccine. The CDR3 is CASSSRDRGVYEQFF. As DNA, the CDR3 is TGTGCCAGCAGCTCCCGGGACAGGGGTGTGTATGAGCAGTTCTTC.